This entry describes one T cell receptor (beta chain). This receptor's antigen is unknown. Base-call qualities are not available, and no considerably larger clone is one nucleotide away. This specimen comes from a study of graft-versus-host responses after intestinal transplantation listed by TCRdb under 2021. About the full investigation: The transplants that recipients received were multivisceral, liver-intestinal, or isolated intestinal. Every recipient was given anti-thymocyte globulin induction, followed by around three years of maintenance tacrolimus and steroids. Graft-versus-host and host-versus-graft alloreactive T cell clones were tracked in the graft, circulation and bone marrow after intestinal transplantation using bulk TCR-beta CDR3 sequencing. Alloreactive clones were identified by sequencing pre-transplant mixed lymphocyte reaction products and comparing them with unstimulated pre-transplant donor and recipient T cells. The cohort enrolled about two dozen intestinal transplant recipients, one of whom was a retransplant, and a few patients without pretransplant specimens were excluded. A peak of at least 4% donor T cells among recipient peripheral blood mononuclear cells was the definition used for donor T cell macrochimerism. Samples from a few later patients were sequenced in-house on an Illumina MiSeq with MiXCR processing rather than by the commercial service. Beyond this particular receptor, the publication reports: Early after transplant, declines in HvG clones were associated with peak levels of circulating GvH clones. GvH clones turned up in recipient bone marrow, with some appearing earlier in ileal mucosa or blood, a pattern consistent with an intestinal mucosal origin. The conclusions were limited by the relatively low number and heterogeneity of the intestinal transplant patients. Patients with donor T cell macrochimerism had high GvH to HvG T cell clonal ratios in their allografts.

This sample's time point label indicates: cells obtained before transplantation from donor or recipient. CD3+CD4+ and CD3+CD8+ populations were FACS-sorted from unstimulated pre-transplant donor and recipient cells taken from spleen or lymph nodes. The method behind the library was the immunoSEQ multiplex PCR assay. For most patients, genomic DNA was isolated with the Qiagen DNeasy Blood and Tissue Kit and sent frozen to Adaptive Biotechnologies for TCR sequencing. Adaptive Biotechnologies carried out high-throughput TCR-beta CDR3 sequencing of genomic DNA for most patients. The source study handled its data this way. TCR sequencing data for over 15 patients were retrieved from Adaptive's ImmunoSEQ software; three other patients were processed with MiXCR and VDJtools. To correct CD4 versus CD8 sorting errors, any sequence found in both subsets at a frequency ratio below 5:1 was removed. Because the origin of CDR3 nucleotide sequences shared between donor and recipient could not be assigned, those sequences were removed. To count as alloreactive, a clone needed at least 2-fold expansion over unstimulated cells and a minimum CFSE-low frequency of 0.002% (template counts) or 0.001% (read counts). A clone was considered mappable if detected in the sequenced pre-transplant spleen, lymph node, or MLR CFSE-low populations of the donor or recipient. Cumulative frequency of alloreactive clones was calculated as a percentage of all sequences weighted by copy number. Held by TCRdb, this immuneACCESS table contains in-frame sequences only and omits some clones. Under half of the omission traces to an unresolved V gene where checked; the cause of the rest is unknown. V and J calls and clone size are copied from that table; D and trimming were computed from the DNA. The sample yields around 100,000 clones; less than 90% were counted once. 0.7% to 0.9% of the sample lies in the top ten.

The CDR1 and CDR2 encoded by the germline V gene are SQVTM and ANQGSEA. V is cut by 7 bases and J by 0 bases, and the space between the germline ends is 9 bases. Counted from cysteine to phenylalanine, this CDR3 has 13 amino acids. Just the 39-base CDR3 DNA is kept, in frame starting at base 1. This receptor was identified in a human donor who received an intestinal transplant. Recombination linked TRBV29-1 to TRBJ2-2; the D gene cannot be resolved beyond TRBD1 or TRBD2, each matching 6 bases. Source: unstimulated CD4+ T cells sorted from spleen or lymph node cells, taken before intestinal transplant. The CDR3 region: CSAGGSNTGELFF. DNA sequence: TGCAGCGCCGGGGGCTCGAACACCGGGGAGCTGTTTTTT.